Below are 26 T cell receptor beta chains sequenced from a single sample in a study of pediatric ulcerative colitis. TCRdb's copy holds only in-frame clones and misses some; the assay was immunoSEQ multiplex PCR. The table includes 32,000 or so clones, around 80% detected once. Material: blood. The receptors originated from a boy younger than 18 with severe ulcerative colitis.

The table lists this clone with a few counts. One end of the junction fails to match germline, which may point to a read error. V usage is TRBV23-1 and J usage is TRBJ1-6; D is unresolved. TRBV23-1 is filed as an ORF, its function uncertain. The CDR3 runs 13 residues. Written as DNA, the CDR3 is TGCGCCAGCAGTCAATCAAAGTTTGTGGCGGAAAGCTTT. As protein: CASSQSKFVAESF.

This sequence joins TRBV13 and TRBJ1-4; D is perhaps TRBD1 (5 bases). The germline V and J ends were trimmed by 5 bases and 8 bases, with 12 bases remaining between them. This CDR3 spans 13 amino acids. Germline V gene lookup returns CDR1 PRHDT and CDR2 FYEKMQ (reference sequence). CDR3: CASSPRWGEKLFF. DNA for the CDR3: TGTGCCAGCAGCCCAAGATGGGGGGAAAAACTGTTTTTT.

The CDR3 DNA reads as TGTGCCAGCAGTTATGCAGGGGGCGGCACCGGGGAGCTGTTTTTT. Amino acid sequence: CASSYAGGGTGELFF. V usage is TRBV6-5 and J usage is TRBJ2-2, with 8 bases fitting TRBD1. The ends lost 3 bases at V and 4 bases at J; junction bases unmatched: 4. The CDR3 loop spans 15 amino acids. Germline CDR1 is MNHEY and CDR2 is SVGAGI.

The chain joins TRBV6-4 to TRBJ2-3, with 8 bases matching TRBD1. J lost 3 bases, V lost 5 bases, and 4 bases had no gene match. CDR3 length: 14 residues. Germline loops: CDR1 MRHNA, CDR2 SNTAGT. CDR3 region: CASSPGGGTDTQYF. The CDR3 DNA reads as TGTGCCAGCAGTCCAGGGGGCGGGACAGATACGCAGTATTTT.

CDR3 sequence reads: CAISRLAGGTDTQYF. In nucleotides, the CDR3 is TGTGCCATCAGCCGACTAGCGGGGGGCACAGATACGCAGTATTTT. The chain has TRBV10-3 and TRBJ2-3; 12 bases are a match to TRBD2. The CDR3 totals 15 residues. Trimming removed 6 bases from V and 1 base from J; junction bases left unmatched: 2. Germline loops: CDR1 ENHRY, CDR2 SYGVKD.

The gene calls are TRBV5-8 and TRBJ2-1; 9 nucleotides agree with TRBD2. Germline trimming cut 5 bases from V and 12 bases from J; bases unmatched to any gene: 9. Germline CDR1 is SGHTS and CDR2 is YDEGEE. This CDR3 is built from 13 residues. The CDR3 loop is CASRPVAGAMQFF. The DNA of the CDR3 is TGTGCCAGCAGACCAGTAGCGGGGGCGATGCAGTTCTTC.

V and J are TRBV7-2 and TRBJ1-1; D gene unclear. Per the germline V gene, CDR1 is SGHTA and CDR2 is FQGNSA. V was pared by 5 bases and J by 6 bases, with 13 bases between. CDR3 size: 13 residues. The CDR3 is CASSPIISAEAFF. The CDR3 nucleotides are TGTGCCAGCAGCCCGATTATCTCGGCTGAAGCTTTCTTT.

V gene TRBV6-1 combines with J gene TRBJ2-3; 15 bases line up with TRBD2. Germline V gene sequence: CDR1 MNHNS, CDR2 SASEGT. Trimming removed 8 bases from V and 4 bases from J; junction bases left unmatched: 4. This CDR3 comprises 15 residues. CDR3 residues: CASSGLAGGPDTQYF. The CDR3 DNA sequence: TGTGCCAGCTCCGGACTAGCGGGGGGGCCAGATACGCAGTATTTT.

This chain joins TRBV11-3 and TRBJ2-7, with TRBD1 matching over 8 bases. Germline-derived CDR1 and CDR2 are SGHNT and YENEEA. The CDR3 runs 16 residues. Losses at the gene ends were 1 base for V and 1 base for J; bases not matched to a gene: 6. The CDR3 region has the DNA TGTGCCAGCAGCTTAGTGGACAGGGCACGTTCCTACGAGCAGTACTTC. Protein: CASSLVDRARSYEQYF.

This clone was seen a few times. The chain has TRBV12-5 and TRBJ1-5; no definite D call. Between the trimmed V and J ends, which lost 1 base and 5 bases, there was a span of 0 bases. Germline V gives CDR1 LGHNT, CDR2 FRNRAP. The CDR3 totals 11 residues. The CDR3 DNA follows: TGTGCTAGTGGTTTGGATCAGCCCCAGCATTTT. Residues: CASGLDQPQHF.

V usage is TRBV7-8 and J usage is TRBJ1-2; 10 nucleotides align to TRBD1. The CDR3 extends over 17 amino acids. With 4 bases clipped from V and 0 bases from J, the junction kept 8 bases outside the gene matches. Germline lookup yields CDR1 SGHVS and CDR2 FQNEAQ. DNA for the CDR3: TGTGCCAGCAGCTCACCCGGCGGGACAGGGGCTAACTATGGCTACACCTTC. Protein product: CASSSPGGTGANYGYTF.

This chain links TRBV11-2 with TRBJ1-2; D ambiguous. Germline CDR1 reads SGHAT; CDR2 reads FQNNGV. The CDR3 is 18 residues long. V was clipped by 5 bases and J by 0 bases, with 22 bases between them. Here the CDR3 DNA reads TGTGCCAGCAGCCACATAGGCCCGGGCAGAGCAACTAACTATGGCTACACCTTC. This codes for CASSHIGPGRATNYGYTF. Based on the CDR3 plus reference TRBV11-2 and TRBJ1-2, the full variable domain is EAGVAQSPRYKIIEKRQSVAFWCNPISGHATLYWYQQILGQGPKLLIQFQNNGVVDDSQLPKDRFSAERLKGVDSTLKIQPAKLEDSAVYLCASSHIGPGRATNYGYTFGSGTRLTVV.

This clone was seen only once. The chain uses TRBV27 and TRBJ1-5, with D unresolved. The CDR3 contains 13 residues. Germline CDR1 and CDR2: MNHEY and SMNVEV (reference sequence). Trimming took 3 bases from V and 5 from J, leaving 8 bases between them. CDR3 region: CASSFRNDQPQHF. Written as DNA, the CDR3 is TGTGCCAGCAGTTTTAGGAACGATCAGCCCCAGCATTTT.

The chain has TRBV6-5 and TRBJ2-2; the D is unclear. This CDR3 has 16 amino acids. Deletions cut 4 bases from V and 3 bases from J, with 15 bases between. CDR1 and CDR2 (germline): MNHEY, SVGAGI. Written as DNA, the CDR3 is TGTGCCAGCAGTTTCCCGGACGGACGGTACACCGGGGAGCTGTTTTTT. Amino acid sequence: CASSFPDGRYTGELFF.

The chain recombines TRBV5-6 with TRBJ2-3; D might be TRBD1 or TRBD2, each matching 5 bases. CDR1 is SGHDT and CDR2 is YYEEEE in the germline V gene. V lost 2 bases, J lost 2 bases, and 12 bases lay in between. This CDR3 spans 15 amino acids. CDR3 sequence reads: CASSLARGATDTQYF. The DNA for the CDR3 is TGTGCCAGCAGCTTAGCCCGAGGGGCCACAGATACGCAGTATTTT.

CDR3 coding DNA: TGTGCCAGCAGCTTGGAAGGGGACGGCTCCTACAATGAGCAGTTCTTC. Protein product: CASSLEGDGSYNEQFF. This chain connects TRBV5-5 to TRBJ2-1; D may correspond to TRBD1 or TRBD2 (5 bases each). CDR3 length: 16 amino acids. Germline CDR1 and CDR2: SGHKS and YYEKEE (reference sequence). V shed 0 bases and J shed 0 bases, with 10 bases lying between them.

The CDR3 region has the DNA TGTGCCAGCCGAACTCCGGGGACTTTAGATGGCTACACCTTC. It translates to CASRTPGTLDGYTF. This sequence joins TRBV19 and TRBJ1-2, with a weak D call TRBD1 (5 bases). CDR3 length equals 14 residues. The germline V gene encodes CDR1 LNHDA and CDR2 SQIVND (reference sequence). Trimming stripped 9 bases from V and 6 bases from J, with 20 bases between.

The chain carries TRBV4-3 and TRBJ2-6, with D maybe TRBD2 (5 bases). This CDR3 spans 16 amino acids. Looked up from germline, CDR1 is LGHNA and CDR2 is YSLEER. V was shortened by 4 bases and J by 0 bases, with 10 bases between the two germline ends. The CDR3 is CASSLESGSGANVLTF. The CDR3 nucleotides read TGCGCCAGCAGCCTAGAAAGCGGCTCTGGGGCCAACGTCCTGACTTTC.

The chain uses TRBV5-6 and TRBJ2-7; 8 positions match TRBD2. CDR3 length equals 15 residues. Germline CDR1 is SGHDT and CDR2 is YYEEEE. J lost 0 bases, V lost 3 bases, and 5 bases had no gene match. The chain's CDR3 is CASSSLGLDSYEQYF. DNA for the CDR3: TGTGCCAGCAGCTCCTTGGGACTAGACTCCTACGAGCAGTACTTC.

The chain couples TRBV6-5 to TRBJ2-1, with 8 bases lining up with TRBD2. CDR3 size: 14 residues. V was pared by 7 bases and J by 5 bases, with 7 bases of the junction left unmatched. Germline CDR1 is MNHEY and CDR2 is SVGAGI. DNA of the CDR3: TGTGCCAGCACCTCGCGGGGGGCACACAATGAGCAGTTCTTC. The encoded protein is CASTSRGAHNEQFF.

V is TRBV29-1 and J is TRBJ2-1, with TRBD2 as a possible D gene (5 bases). Germline V gene data show CDR1 as SQVTM and CDR2 as ANQGSEA. V dropped 4 bases and J dropped 9 bases, with 13 bases sitting between them. This CDR3 spans 12 amino acids. This CDR3 is CSVVEGSPEQFF. In nucleotides, the CDR3 is TGCAGCGTTGTCGAGGGATCGCCTGAGCAGTTCTTC.

In regard to this clone: One end of the junction varies from germline; a read error may be responsible. The CDR3 protein is CASSPDRGPLNF. The CDR3 coding sequence is TGTGCCAGCAGCCCGGATCGGGGACCTCTTAACTTT. The gene calls are TRBV7-9 and TRBJ2-3; the D gene could be TRBD1 or TRBD2 (5 bases each). This CDR3 contains 12 residues. CDR1 and CDR2 from the germline V gene are SEHNR and FQNEAQ (reference sequence).

The chain uses TRBV5-6 and TRBJ1-1; 9 positions match TRBD1. This CDR3 has 15 amino acids. Germline CDR1 and CDR2: SGHDT and YYEEEE. Losses at the gene ends were 4 bases for V and 3 bases for J; bases not matched to a gene: 7. The CDR3 bases are TGTGCCAGCAGCGGGGTCAGACAGGGGGACACTGAAGCTTTCTTT. Translated, it gives CASSGVRQGDTEAFF.

This chain links TRBV5-1 with TRBJ2-3; D is possibly TRBD1 or TRBD2 (6 bases each). V lost 5 bases and J lost 5, with 18 bases in between. In germline, CDR1 is SGHRS, CDR2 YFSETQ. The CDR3 is 15 residues long. The CDR3 DNA reads TGCGCCAGCAGTTCGAAGGGGGGCCCGGTAGATACGCAGTATTTT. Translating gives CASSSKGGPVDTQYF.

The chain carries TRBV6-5 and TRBJ2-5; D ambiguous. Germline CDR1 and CDR2: MNHEY and SVGAGI. CDR3 length: 12 residues. The V gene lost 5 bases and the J gene lost 7 bases, with 11 bases spanning the gap. CDR3 DNA sequence: TGTGCCAGCAGTCCTGGACCGGGGACCCAGTACTTC. Translation: CASSPGPGTQYF.

This clone was counted a few times. The chain couples TRBV2 to TRBJ1-6; the D gene is possibly TRBD1 (5 bases). CDR1 and CDR2 from the germline V gene are SNHLY and FYNNEI. There are 15 residues in the CDR3. The germline V and J ends were trimmed by 5 bases and 7 bases, with 15 bases remaining between them. CDR3 bases: TGTGCCAGCAGTCGGGGTGGGAGGGACAATTCACCCCTCCACTTT. Its protein is CASSRGGRDNSPLHF.